This T cell receptor beta chain derives from a study of OX40 agonist ivuxolimab in advanced cancers. CDR3 length: 15 residues. Germline lookup yields CDR1 SGHTA and CDR2 FQGNSA. J lost 0 bases, V lost 5 bases, and 7 bases had no gene match. This table comes from immunoSEQ multiplex PCR, and its TCRdb copy is limited to in-frame clones, with some not included. The sample includes tens of thousands of clones, under 90% seen only once; the top ten take under 11%. The sequencing used CD4+ or CD8+ T cells sorted from blood, collected in a trial of the OX40 agonist ivuxolimab. This chain joins TRBV7-2 and TRBJ2-7; 7 bases match TRBD1. This TCR derives from an adult with an advanced solid tumor such as melanoma, head and neck, liver or kidney cancer. The CDR3 here is CASSTRDSPSYEQYF. The CDR3 region has the DNA TGTGCCAGCAGCACACGGGACAGCCCCTCCTACGAGCAGTACTTC.